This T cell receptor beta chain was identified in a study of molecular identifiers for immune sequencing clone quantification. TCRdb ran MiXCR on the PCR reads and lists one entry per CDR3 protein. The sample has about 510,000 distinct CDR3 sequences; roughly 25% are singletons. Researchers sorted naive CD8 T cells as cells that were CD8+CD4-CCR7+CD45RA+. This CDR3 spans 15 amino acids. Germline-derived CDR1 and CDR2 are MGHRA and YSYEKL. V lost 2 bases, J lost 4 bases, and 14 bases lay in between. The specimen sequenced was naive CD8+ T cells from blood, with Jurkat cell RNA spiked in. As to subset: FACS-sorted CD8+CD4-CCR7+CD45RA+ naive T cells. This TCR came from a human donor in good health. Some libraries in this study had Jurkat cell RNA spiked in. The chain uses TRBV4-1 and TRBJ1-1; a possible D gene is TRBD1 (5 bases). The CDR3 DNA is TGCGCCAGCAGCCAAATCCCAAGCCAGGGCACTGAAGCTTTCTTT. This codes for CASSQIPSQGTEAFF.